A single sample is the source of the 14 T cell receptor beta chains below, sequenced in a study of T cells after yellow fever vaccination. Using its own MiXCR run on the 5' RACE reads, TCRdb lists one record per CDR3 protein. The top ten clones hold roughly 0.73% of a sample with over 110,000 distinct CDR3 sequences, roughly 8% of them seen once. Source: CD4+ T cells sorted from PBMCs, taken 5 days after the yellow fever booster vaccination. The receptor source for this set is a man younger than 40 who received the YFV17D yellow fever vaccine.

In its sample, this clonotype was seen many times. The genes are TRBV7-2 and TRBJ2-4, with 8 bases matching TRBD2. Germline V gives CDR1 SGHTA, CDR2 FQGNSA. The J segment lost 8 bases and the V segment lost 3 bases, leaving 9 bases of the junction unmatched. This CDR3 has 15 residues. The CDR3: CASSFSAGAGDIQYF. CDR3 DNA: TGTGCCAGCAGCTTCTCAGCGGGAGCGGGGGACATTCAGTACTTC.

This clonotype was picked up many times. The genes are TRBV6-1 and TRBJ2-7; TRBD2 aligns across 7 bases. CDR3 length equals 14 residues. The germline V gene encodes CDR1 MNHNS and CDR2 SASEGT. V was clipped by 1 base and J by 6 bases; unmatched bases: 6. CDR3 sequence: CASSEVGRSSEQYF. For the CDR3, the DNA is TGTGCCAGCAGTGAAGTCGGGAGGAGTAGCGAGCAGTACTTC.

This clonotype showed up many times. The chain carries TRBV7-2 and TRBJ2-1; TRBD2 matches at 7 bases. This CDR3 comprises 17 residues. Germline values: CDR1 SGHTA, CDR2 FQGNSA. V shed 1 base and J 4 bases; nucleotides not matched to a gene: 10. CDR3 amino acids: CASSLGYTGGLYNEQFF. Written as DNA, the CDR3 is TGTGCCAGCAGCTTAGGGTATACGGGAGGCCTATACAATGAGCAGTTCTTC.

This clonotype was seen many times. CDR3 region: CASSLDRGWSGELFF. In DNA, the CDR3 is TGTGCCAGCAGTCTGGACAGGGGTTGGTCCGGGGAGCTGTTTTTT. The rearrangement uses TRBV12-3 or TRBV12-4 and TRBJ2-2; 9 bases map to TRBD1. Losses at the gene ends were 5 bases for V and 6 bases for J; bases not matched to a gene: 7. The CDR3 is made up of 15 amino acids.

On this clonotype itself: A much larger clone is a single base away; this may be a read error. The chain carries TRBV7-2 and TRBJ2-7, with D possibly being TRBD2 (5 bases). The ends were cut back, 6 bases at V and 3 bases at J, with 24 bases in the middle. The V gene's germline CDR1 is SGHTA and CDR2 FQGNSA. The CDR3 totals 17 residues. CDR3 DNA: TGTGCCAGCAGGGATACTCAATGGGAGTCGGGGTTCTACGAGCAGTACTTC. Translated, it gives CASRDTQWESGFYEQYF.

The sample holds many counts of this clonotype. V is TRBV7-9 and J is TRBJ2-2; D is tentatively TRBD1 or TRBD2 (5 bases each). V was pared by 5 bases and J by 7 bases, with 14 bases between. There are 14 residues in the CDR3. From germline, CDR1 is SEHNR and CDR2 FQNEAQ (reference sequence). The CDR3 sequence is CASSPWQGVGELFF. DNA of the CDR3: TGTGCCAGCAGCCCCTGGCAGGGAGTCGGGGAGCTGTTTTTT.

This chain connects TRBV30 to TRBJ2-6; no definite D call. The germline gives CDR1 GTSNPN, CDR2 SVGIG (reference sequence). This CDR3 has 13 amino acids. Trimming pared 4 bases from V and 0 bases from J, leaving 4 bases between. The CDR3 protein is CAWTGSGANVLTF. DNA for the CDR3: TGTGCCTGGACTGGCTCTGGGGCCAACGTCCTGACTTTC.

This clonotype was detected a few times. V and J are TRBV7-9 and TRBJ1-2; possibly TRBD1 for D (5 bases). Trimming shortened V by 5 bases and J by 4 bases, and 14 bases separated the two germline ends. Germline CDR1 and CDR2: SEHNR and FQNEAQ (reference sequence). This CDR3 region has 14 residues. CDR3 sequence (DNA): TGTGCCAGCAGCGCGGAGACAGTTCTCTATGGCTACACCTTC. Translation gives CASSAETVLYGYTF.

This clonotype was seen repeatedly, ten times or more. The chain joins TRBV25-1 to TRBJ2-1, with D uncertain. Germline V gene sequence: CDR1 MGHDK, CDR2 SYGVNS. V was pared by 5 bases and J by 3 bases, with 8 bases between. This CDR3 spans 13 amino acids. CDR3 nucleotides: TGTGCCAGCAGTCCCCTCAGCTACAATGAGCAGTTCTTC. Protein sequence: CASSPLSYNEQFF.

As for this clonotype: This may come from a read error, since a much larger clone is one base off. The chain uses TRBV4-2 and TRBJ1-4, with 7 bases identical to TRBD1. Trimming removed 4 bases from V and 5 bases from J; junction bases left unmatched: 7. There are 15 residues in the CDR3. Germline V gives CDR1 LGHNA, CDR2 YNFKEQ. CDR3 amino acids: CASSLRGTANEKLFF. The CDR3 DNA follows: TGTGCCAGCAGCCTAAGAGGGACAGCAAATGAAAAACTGTTTTTT.

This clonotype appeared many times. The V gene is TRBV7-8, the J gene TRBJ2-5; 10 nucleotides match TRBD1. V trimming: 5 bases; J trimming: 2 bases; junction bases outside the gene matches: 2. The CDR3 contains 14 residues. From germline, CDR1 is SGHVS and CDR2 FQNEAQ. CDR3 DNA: TGTGCCAGCAGCACGGACAGGGGGCAAGAGACCCAGTACTTC. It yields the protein CASSTDRGQETQYF.

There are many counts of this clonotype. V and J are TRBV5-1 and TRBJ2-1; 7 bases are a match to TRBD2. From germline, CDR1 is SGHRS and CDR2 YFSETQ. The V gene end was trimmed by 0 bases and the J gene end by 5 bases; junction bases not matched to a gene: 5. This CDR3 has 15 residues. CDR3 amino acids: CASSLAGGSHNEQFF. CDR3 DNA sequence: TGCGCCAGCAGCTTGGCCGGCGGGAGCCACAATGAGCAGTTCTTC.

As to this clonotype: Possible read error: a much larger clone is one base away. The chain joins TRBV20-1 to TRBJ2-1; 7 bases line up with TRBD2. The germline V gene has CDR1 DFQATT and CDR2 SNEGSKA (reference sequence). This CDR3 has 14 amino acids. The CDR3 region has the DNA TGCAGTTCTAGAAGCGGGACCTCCTACAATGAGCAGTTCTTC. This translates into CSSRSGTSYNEQFF.

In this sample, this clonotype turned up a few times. CDR3 in DNA: TGCGCCAGCAGCAAACAGGGGATGGAGTATGGCTACACCTTC. The encoded protein is CASSKQGMEYGYTF. J is TRBJ1-2 and V is TRBV5-1, with TRBD1 identical over 7 bases. Germline CDR1 and CDR2: SGHRS and YFSETQ. This CDR3 has 14 residues. The V and J ends lost 4 bases and 5 bases, in that order; junction bases with no gene match: 8.